The sequence of this T cell receptor (beta chain) was determined in a study of cytomegalovirus exposure and HLA in healthy donors. The validation cohort, a group of roughly 120 subjects, included the donors and was separate from the roughly 700-subject first cohort. Remarks on this clone: Its matching antigen is unknown.

Study-level findings and limits: Among TCR sequences, most were rare, though some public TCRs appeared in many donors. The authors enumerated over 150 TCR beta chains as linked to cytomegalovirus.

CDR1 LGHNA and CDR2 YSLEER come from the germline V gene. J was trimmed by 3 bases and V by 0 bases; bases with no gene match: 6. CDR3 length equals 16 residues. The protocol was immunoSEQ multiplex PCR, while the TCRdb copy is restricted to in-frame clones and leaves out a portion. The sample includes around 60,000 clones, 85% to 95% seen only once; the top ten take about 4.1%. The specimen was PBMCs. This receptor was obtained from a man aged 18 to 35 in good health and CMV-seropositive. The rearrangement joins TRBV4-3 to TRBJ2-3, with 7 bases that match TRBD2. The CDR3 sequence is CASSQDTGGGTDTQYF. The CDR3 DNA sequence: TGCGCCAGCAGCCAAGATACGGGGGGAGGGACAGATACGCAGTATTTT.